This T cell receptor beta chain is from a study of cytomegalovirus exposure and HLA in healthy donors. Study overall: There were approximately 85 million unique TCRs (from HLA-typed donors) in an early data release. Whole-study results and caveats: The dataset shows that most TCR sequences were rare, while some public TCRs occurred in many donors. An analysis that came later showed most CMV-associated TCR beta chains appearing HLA-restricted. Most subjects had HLA-A and HLA-B alleles reportedly predicted accurately by TCR beta sequences.

The V gene end was trimmed by 6 bases and the J gene end by 8 bases; junction bases not matched to a gene: 13. CDR3 length: 15 residues. Germline V gene data show CDR1 as SGHDT and CDR2 as YYEEEE. This clone was seen only a few times. Antigen: not known. The PCR was carried out with 60 Vbeta primers and 13 Jbeta primers. Method: immunoSEQ multiplex PCR; TCRdb's copy keeps in-frame clones and lacks some. The data contain about 140,000 clones, 70% to 75% of them singletons. This receptor was taken from a woman aged 40 to 50 in good health and CMV-seronegative. Material: PBMCs. The chain carries TRBV5-6 and TRBJ1-4, with 7 bases lining up with TRBD1. CDR3 loop: CASTTIQGGREKLFF. The CDR3 nucleotides are TGTGCCAGCACCACAATTCAAGGGGGCCGCGAAAAACTGTTTTTT.